This is a list of T cell receptor beta chains from one sample in a study of blood T cell repertoires in COVID-19. Clones were sequenced by immunoSEQ multiplex PCR, and TCRdb holds only the in-frame ones, with some missing. The table shows 200,000 to 250,000 clones, with around 83% occurring only once. Sequencing was performed on peripheral blood. The source is a man aged 25 to 45 who had recovered from COVID-19. CDR3s include the opening cysteine and the closing phenylalanine or tryptophan.

J gene	V gene	CDR3 protein
TRBJ1-6	TRBV2	CASDRDSNSPLHF
TRBJ1-1	TRBV19	CASSRDRTNTEAFF
TRBJ1-2	TRBV2	CASREGLAGYTF
TRBJ1-1	TRBV11-2	CASSIRVTEAFF
TRBJ2-3	TRBV7-9	CASSQTDTQYF
TRBJ1-3	TRBV5-1	CASSLTGAGNTIYF
TRBJ1-1	TRBV24-1	CATSDLRGGDTEAFF
TRBJ2-2	TRBV10-3	CAITTGQTNTGELFF
TRBJ1-4	TRBV5-1	CASKEVFNEKLFF
TRBJ2-1	TRBV11-2	CASSLGQGAWNEQFF
TRBJ2-1	TRBV5-1	CASSFQGGDEQFF
TRBJ1-1	TRBV20-1	CSAGYGGAAFF
TRBJ2-2	TRBV7-2	CASSPRGTGINTGELFF
TRBJ2-7	TRBV7-9	CASSQGPYEQYF
TRBJ1-3	TRBV14	CASSILSGNTIYF
TRBJ1-1	TRBV3-1/TRBV3-2	CASSLGLPNTEAFF
TRBJ1-5	TRBV2	CASRDSYSNQPQHF
TRBJ1-2	TRBV29-1	CSVVEMDRVSYGYTF
TRBJ1-6	TRBV27	CASSLSGGARNSPLHF
TRBJ2-7	TRBV7-8	CASSLARDSSYEQYF